The 20 T cell receptor beta chains presented below share a single source sample, sequenced in a study of OX40 agonist ivuxolimab in advanced cancers. Clones were sequenced by immunoSEQ multiplex PCR, and TCRdb holds only the in-frame ones, with some missing. The table includes about 60,000 clones, 80% to 90% detected once. Material: CD4+ or CD8+ T cells sorted from blood, obtained in a trial of the OX40 agonist ivuxolimab. These receptors were obtained from an adult with an advanced solid tumor such as melanoma, head and neck, liver or kidney cancer.

DNA for the CDR3: TGTGCCAGCAGCTTGTTTCGGGTTGCTGAAGCTTTCTTT. Amino acids: CASSLFRVAEAFF. V usage is TRBV5-4 and J usage is TRBJ1-1; D is undetermined. This CDR3 region has 13 residues. Germline loops: CDR1 SGHNT, CDR2 YYREEE (reference sequence). Trimming removed 1 base at V and 6 bases at J, with 10 bases between.

The chain recombines TRBV9 with TRBJ2-2, with TRBD1 as a possible D gene (5 bases). The CDR3 totals 12 residues. Germline assignment: CDR1 SGDLS and CDR2 YYNGEE. V lost 6 bases and J lost 5, with 8 bases in between. The chain's CDR3 is CASNPGTGELFF. For the CDR3, the DNA is TGTGCCAGCAACCCAGGGACCGGGGAGCTGTTTTTT.

This chain links TRBV6-5 with TRBJ1-2, with D unclear. V lost 7 bases and J 1 base, leaving 10 bases between the germline ends. The CDR3 totals 13 residues. Germline loops: CDR1 MNHEY, CDR2 SVGAGI. The CDR3 DNA reads TGTGCCAGCACAGCAGGTCTTAACTATGGCTACACCTTC. This codes for CASTAGLNYGYTF.

CDR3 DNA: TGTGCCAGCAGCGGGGCCCTAGCGGGAGTAGGCAATGAGCAGTTCTTC. Amino acids: CASSGALAGVGNEQFF. The rearrangement joins TRBV28 to TRBJ2-1; 10 nucleotides agree with TRBD2. The CDR3 runs 16 residues. J was trimmed by 6 bases and V by 6 bases; bases with no gene match: 11. Germline V gene sequence: CDR1 MDHEN, CDR2 SYDVKM.

The V gene is TRBV27, the J gene TRBJ1-5, with a weak D call TRBD1 (5 bases). Trimming took off 6 bases at V and 5 bases at J, with 23 bases between the two ends. The V gene's germline CDR1 is MNHEY and CDR2 SMNVEV (reference sequence). The CDR3 extends over 17 amino acids. CDR3 sequence: CASSRGGAGIFYQPQHF. The CDR3 nucleotides read TGTGCCAGCAGCCGTGGAGGGGCGGGTATCTTTTATCAGCCCCAGCATTTT.

The chain employs TRBV19 and TRBJ1-1; 7 nucleotides agree with TRBD1. The J segment lost 0 bases and the V segment lost 3 bases, leaving 13 bases of the junction unmatched. Per germline, CDR1 LNHDA and CDR2 SQIVND (reference sequence). The CDR3 totals 18 residues. The CDR3: CASSIQSTGTLMNTEAFF. CDR3 in DNA: TGTGCCAGTAGTATCCAATCGACAGGGACACTTATGAACACTGAAGCTTTCTTT.

The rearrangement joins TRBV27 to TRBJ2-7; no clear D gene. Germline-derived CDR1 and CDR2 are MNHEY and SMNVEV (reference sequence). This CDR3 has 11 amino acids. Between the trimmed V and J ends, which lost 3 bases and 5 bases, there was a span of 5 bases. In DNA form, the CDR3 reads TGTGCCAGCAGTTTTGCCCACGAGCAGTACTTC. Protein: CASSFAHEQYF.

This clone has only one observation. The chain is built from TRBV28 and TRBJ2-7, with 10 nucleotides matching TRBD1. The CDR3 runs 15 residues. V was pared by 2 bases and J by 2 bases, with 3 bases of the junction left unmatched. Germline CDR1 and CDR2: MDHEN and SYDVKM. The CDR3 loop reads CASSLTGTGAYEQYF. The CDR3 DNA reads TGTGCCAGCAGTTTAACGGGGACAGGGGCCTACGAGCAGTACTTC.

The chain is built from TRBV6-5 and TRBJ2-7; D may correspond to TRBD1 or TRBD2 (7 bases each). Germline V gene lookup returns CDR1 MNHEY and CDR2 SVGAGI. The CDR3 is 13 residues long. Trimming pared 7 bases from V and 7 bases from J, leaving 17 bases between. CDR3 protein: CASTGGRGREQYF. The DNA for the CDR3 is TGTGCCAGCACCGGGGGGAGGGGGCGGGAGCAGTACTTC.

The genes are TRBV19 and TRBJ1-3; D unresolved. Per the germline V gene, CDR1 is LNHDA and CDR2 is SQIVND (reference sequence). The CDR3 totals 15 residues. The V end lost 7 bases, the J end lost 1 base, and 14 bases lay between the germline ends. In DNA, the CDR3 is TGTGCCAGTACCGCAGAACCTAGTTCTGGAAACACCATATATTTT. Residues: CASTAEPSSGNTIYF.

V and J are TRBV7-9 and TRBJ2-3; D call uncertain. V gave up 1 base and J gave up 3 bases, with 17 bases separating them. The CDR3 is 17 residues long. Germline V gene lookup returns CDR1 SEHNR and CDR2 FQNEAQ (reference sequence). The DNA of the CDR3 is TGTGCCAGCAGCTTAGTTTTCGGCGCGGTAGGTACAGATACGCAGTATTTT. It is translated as CASSLVFGAVGTDTQYF. The variable domain in full, with the rest retrieved from reference TRBV7-9 and TRBJ2-3, is DTGVSQNPRHKITKRGQNVTFRCDPISEHNRLYWYRQTLGQGPEFLTYFQNEAQLEKSRLLSDRFSAERPKGSFSTLEIQRTEQGDSAMYLCASSLVFGAVGTDTQYFGPGTRLTVL.

CDR3: CASTRGGNEQFF. The CDR3 DNA follows: TGTGCCAGCACCCGAGGGGGCAATGAGCAGTTCTTC. V gene TRBV28 combines with J gene TRBJ2-1; maybe TRBD1 (6 bases). The CDR3 contains 12 residues. The V gene's germline CDR1 is MDHEN and CDR2 SYDVKM. V lost 7 bases and J lost 6, with 10 bases in between.

The chain couples TRBV15 to TRBJ2-1; no firm D call. V lost 5 bases to trimming and J lost 2 bases, with 10 bases between them. The CDR3 contains 14 residues. From germline, CDR1 is LNHNV and CDR2 YYDKDF (reference sequence). CDR3 DNA sequence: TGTGCCACCAGCTCGCAATTGACCTACAATGAGCAGTTCTTC. It is translated as CATSSQLTYNEQFF. Combining the CDR3 with reference TRBV15 and TRBJ2-1 gives the whole variable domain DAMVIQNPRYQVTQFGKPVTLSCSQTLNHNVMYWYQQKSSQAPKLLFHYYDKDFNNEADTPDNFQSRRPNTSFCFLDIRSPGLGDTAMYLCATSSQLTYNEQFFGPGTRLTVL.

This clone has a handful of counts. The V call is TRBV7-6, the J call TRBJ2-1; 7 nucleotides align to TRBD2. The CDR3 consists of 16 residues. The V gene end was trimmed by 1 base and the J gene end by 12 bases; junction bases not matched to a gene: 15. Germline V gene data show CDR1 as SGHVS and CDR2 as FNYEAQ. CDR3 amino acids: CASSLVGRGDNMGQFF. CDR3 coding DNA: TGTGCCAGCAGCTTAGTGGGGAGGGGCGACAACATGGGGCAGTTCTTC.

This clone has just one count. The chain couples TRBV5-1 to TRBJ1-2, with 7 bases that match TRBD1. The CDR3 extends over 13 amino acids. Per germline, CDR1 SGHRS and CDR2 YFSETQ. V was pared by 2 bases and J by 8 bases, with 6 bases of the junction left unmatched. The CDR3 here is CASSFQGESGYTF. The CDR3 DNA sequence: TGCGCCAGCAGCTTTCAGGGGGAATCGGGCTACACCTTC.

The genes are TRBV19 and TRBJ2-5; perhaps D is TRBD1 or TRBD2 (5 bases each). V gave up 9 bases and J gave up 4 bases, with 18 bases separating them. Looked up from germline, CDR1 is LNHDA and CDR2 is SQIVND (reference sequence). The length of the CDR3 is 14 residues. Here the CDR3 DNA reads TGTGCCAGCTCCCCGGGACCTCAACGAGAGACCCAGTACTTC. Amino acid sequence: CASSPGPQRETQYF.

This sequence joins TRBV7-9 and TRBJ2-5; D unresolved. V was clipped by 7 bases and J by 4 bases, with 13 bases between them. The CDR3 is made up of 13 amino acids. Germline V gene lookup returns CDR1 SEHNR and CDR2 FQNEAQ (reference sequence). DNA for the CDR3: TGTGCCAGCATCGATCCCCGAGGAGAGACCCAGTACTTC. Translating it yields CASIDPRGETQYF.

The chain couples TRBV5-6 to TRBJ1-5; TRBD1 is a possible D gene (5 bases). Germline V gives CDR1 SGHDT, CDR2 YYEEEE. V lost 4 bases to trimming and J lost 5 bases, with 13 bases between them. The CDR3 has 14 amino acids. CDR3 in amino acids: CASSRGGDDQPQHF. In nucleotides, the CDR3 is TGTGCCAGCAGCCGAGGCGGGGACGATCAGCCCCAGCATTTT.

The chain recombines TRBV11-2 with TRBJ1-1; a weak D match, TRBD1 (5 bases). The V and J ends lost 1 base and 6 bases respectively, with 12 bases between them. The CDR3 sequence is 14 residues long. Germline CDR1 is SGHAT and CDR2 is FQNNGV. For the CDR3, the DNA is TGTGCCAGCAGCTTAGGACCACAGGCCCCTGAAGCTTTCTTT. Amino acids: CASSLGPQAPEAFF. The variable domain in full, completed from reference TRBV11-2 and TRBJ1-1, reads EAGVAQSPRYKIIEKRQSVAFWCNPISGHATLYWYQQILGQGPKLLIQFQNNGVVDDSQLPKDRFSAERLKGVDSTLKIQPAKLEDSAVYLCASSLGPQAPEAFFGQGTRLTVV.

The chain recombines TRBV18 with TRBJ2-7; D may be TRBD1 (5 bases). The V end was cut by 0 bases, the J end by 0 bases, with 9 bases between. Germline V gene sequence: CDR1 KGHSH, CDR2 LQKENI. This CDR3 has 15 residues. The CDR3 DNA reads as TGTGCCAGCTCACCACCGGGGCAGGGCTCCTACGAGCAGTACTTC. Its translation: CASSPPGQGSYEQYF. Supplemented by reference TRBV18 and TRBJ2-7, the full variable domain reads NAGVMQNPRHLVRRRGQEARLRCSPMKGHSHVYWYRQLPEEGLKFMVYLQKENIIDESGMPKERFSAEFPKEGPSILRIQQVVRGDSAAYFCASSPPGQGSYEQYFGPGTRLTVT.